The T cell receptor (beta chain) described here comes from a study of naive CD8 T cells in extremely preterm neonates. Sequencing was performed with immunoSEQ multiplex PCR; in TCRdb, only in-frame clones are kept and a portion is missing. The data hold thousands of clones, with 95% to 98% observed a single time. This CDR3 has 14 residues. Germline V gene sequence: CDR1 SQVTM, CDR2 ANQGSEA. After removal of 2 bases from V and 4 bases from J, the junction contained 4 bases not matched to a gene. As to this clone: Its specificity is not known.

Findings and caveats of the study: Preterm samples differed in productive template counts; sample size was small. CDR3 nucleotide sharing was over 2.5% in preterm, roughly 0.39% term, approximately 0.028% children, 0.01% adults. Preterm neonates had significantly lower iChao1 richness than other age groups.

The chain uses TRBV29-1 and TRBJ2-1, with TRBD2 identical over 8 bases. The receptor comes from a human donor in good health. The source material was naive CD8+ T cells from blood. The CDR3 region has the DNA TGCAGCGTTGAACTAGCGGGTCCATACAATGAGCAGTTCTTC. It is translated as CSVELAGPYNEQFF.